This T cell receptor (beta chain) stems from a study of blood T cell repertoires in COVID-19. As for the study in general: From T cells, B-cell-depleted T cells, or PBMCs came the material, which was cDNA or gDNA.

Trimming pared 4 bases from V and 6 bases from J, leaving 10 bases between. The CDR3 spans 14 residues. CDR1 LGHNA and CDR2 YNFKEQ come from the germline V gene. Method: immunoSEQ multiplex PCR; TCRdb's copy keeps in-frame clones and lacks some. The sample contains over 55,000 clones, about 82% of which appear only once. Sequenced input: peripheral blood. This rearrangement joins TRBV4-2 to TRBJ1-6; D is undetermined. This clonotype originated in a human donor in a cohort sampled during active COVID-19. The CDR3 here is CASSRQEGNSPLHF. CDR3 sequence (DNA): TGTGCCAGCAGCCGCCAGGAGGGTAATTCACCCCTCCACTTT.